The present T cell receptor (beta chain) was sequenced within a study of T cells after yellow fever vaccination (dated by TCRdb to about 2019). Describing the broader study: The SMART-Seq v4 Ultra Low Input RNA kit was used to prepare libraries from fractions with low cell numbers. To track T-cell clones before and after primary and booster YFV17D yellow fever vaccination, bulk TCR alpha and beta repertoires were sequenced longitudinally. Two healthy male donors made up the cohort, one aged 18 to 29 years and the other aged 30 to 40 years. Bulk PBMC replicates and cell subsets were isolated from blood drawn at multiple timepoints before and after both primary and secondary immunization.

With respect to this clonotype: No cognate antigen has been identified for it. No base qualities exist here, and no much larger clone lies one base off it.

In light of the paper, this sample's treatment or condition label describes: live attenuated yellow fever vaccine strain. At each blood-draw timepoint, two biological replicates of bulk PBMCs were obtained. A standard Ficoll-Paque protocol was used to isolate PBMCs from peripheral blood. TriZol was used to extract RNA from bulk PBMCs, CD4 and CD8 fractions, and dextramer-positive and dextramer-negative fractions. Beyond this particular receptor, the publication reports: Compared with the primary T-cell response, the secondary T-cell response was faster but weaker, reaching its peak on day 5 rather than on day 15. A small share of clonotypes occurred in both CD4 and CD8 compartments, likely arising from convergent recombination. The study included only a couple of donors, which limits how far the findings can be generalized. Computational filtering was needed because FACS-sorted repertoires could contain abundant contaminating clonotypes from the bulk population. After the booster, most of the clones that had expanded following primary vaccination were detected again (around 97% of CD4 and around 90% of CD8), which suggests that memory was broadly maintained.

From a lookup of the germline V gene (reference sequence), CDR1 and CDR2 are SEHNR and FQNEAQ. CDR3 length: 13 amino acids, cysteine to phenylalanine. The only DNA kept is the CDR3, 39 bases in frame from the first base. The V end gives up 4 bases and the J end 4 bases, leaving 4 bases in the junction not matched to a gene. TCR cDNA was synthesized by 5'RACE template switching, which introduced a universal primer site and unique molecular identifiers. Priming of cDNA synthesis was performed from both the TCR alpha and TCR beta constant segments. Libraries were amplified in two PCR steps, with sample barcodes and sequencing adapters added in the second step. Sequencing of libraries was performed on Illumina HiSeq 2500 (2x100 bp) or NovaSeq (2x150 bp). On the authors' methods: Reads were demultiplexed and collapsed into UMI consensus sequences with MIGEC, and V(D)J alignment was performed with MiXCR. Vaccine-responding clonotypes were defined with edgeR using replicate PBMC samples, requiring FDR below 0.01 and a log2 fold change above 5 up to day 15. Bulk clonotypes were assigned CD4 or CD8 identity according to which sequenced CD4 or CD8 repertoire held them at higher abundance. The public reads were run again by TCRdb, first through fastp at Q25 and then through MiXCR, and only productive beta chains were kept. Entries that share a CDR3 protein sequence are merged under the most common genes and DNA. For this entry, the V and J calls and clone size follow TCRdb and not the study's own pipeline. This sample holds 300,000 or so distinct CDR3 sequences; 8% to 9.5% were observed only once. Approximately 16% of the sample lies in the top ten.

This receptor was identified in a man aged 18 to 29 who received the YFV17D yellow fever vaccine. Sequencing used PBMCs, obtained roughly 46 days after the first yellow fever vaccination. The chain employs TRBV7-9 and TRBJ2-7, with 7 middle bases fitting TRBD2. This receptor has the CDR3 CASSSRAGYEQYF. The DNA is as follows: TGTGCCAGCAGCTCACGAGCGGGATACGAGCAGTACTTC.